What follows is one TCR beta chain and its context. These data come from a study of T cell responses to AZD1222 COVID-19 vaccine. Repertoires were generated with immunoSEQ multiplex PCR, while TCRdb's copy carries only in-frame clones and drops some. Of tens of thousands of clones in the sample, more than 70% were seen once. Looked up from germline, CDR1 is LNHDA and CDR2 is SQIVND (reference sequence). Trimming at V came to 6 bases and at J to 0 bases, leaving 4 bases not matched to a gene. The CDR3 has 14 amino acids. The sequence was collected from an adult in good health. This chain uses TRBV19 with TRBJ1-1, with 7 bases lining up with TRBD1. The starting material was peripheral blood, obtained on day 0 of AZD1222 vaccination. The CDR3 nucleotides read TGTGCCAGTAGCGGACAGGCGGTGAACACTGAAGCTTTCTTT. It specifies CASSGQAVNTEAFF.